The T cell receptor beta chain described here comes from a study of identical twins. The CDR3 covers 14 residues. Trimming took 4 bases from V and 1 from J, leaving 10 bases between them. In its sample, this clonotype was seen many times. In TCRdb, the 5' RACE reads were re-called with MiXCR into one record per CDR3 protein. The data hold 400,000 to 500,000 distinct CDR3 sequences, with approximately 17% observed a single time. Input material: naive T cells sorted from blood. V gene TRBV12-3 or TRBV12-4 combines with J gene TRBJ1-1; no firm D call. This clonotype was sampled from a middle-aged man in good health. The CDR3 spells CASSSWTENTEAFF. For the CDR3, the DNA is TGTGCCAGCAGTTCCTGGACGGAGAACACTGAAGCTTTCTTT.